This TCR delta chain was profiled in a study of DNA immune sequencing with unique molecular identifiers (dated by TCRdb to about 2020). As for the study more broadly: Immunomagnetic cell separation was used to enrich gammadelta T cells from buffy coats, and the genomic DNA of the enriched gammadelta T cells was then sequenced. Fluorescence-activated cell sorting was used to enrich gammadelta T cells from the PBMC of over nine healthy people. To compare enriched with non-enriched material, around 100 ng of enriched gammadelta T-cell DNA and roughly 0.99 ug of non-enriched PBMC DNA were sequenced. The study developed and validated an ultrasensitive DNA-based TRD repertoire sequencing method using PCR-introduced unique molecular identifiers. Validation of the method was performed on synthetic reference molecules and on blood samples from healthy individuals. All donors were healthy individuals, and approximately 11 of the donors were profiled using sorted gammadelta T cells from peripheral blood.

Counted from cysteine to phenylalanine, this CDR3 has 17 amino acids. CDR3 DNA is the only sequence kept; it has 51 bases, read in frame from the first base. V sheds 3 bases and J sheds 0 bases, leaving 23 bases between their ends. CDR1 and CDR2 (TVYSNPD, GDNSRS) derive from the germline V gene (reference sequence). Libraries came from multiplex PCR. A 32-plex assay amplified the genomic DNA, with primers for all 8 TRDV and 4 TRDJ genes spanning the CDR3. During roughly 3 cycles of barcoding PCR, a 12-nucleotide UMI was attached, and a second PCR using Illumina adapter primers followed. AMPure XP beads were used for library purification, and library quality was checked on a Fragment Analyzer with the HS NGS Fragment kit. An Illumina MiniSeq mid-output kit with approximately 21% PhiX and 150 cycles of paired-end reads was used for sequencing. The paper's data handling went like this. MIGEC version 1.2.9 was used to process the reads, grouping the reads by UMI and building error-corrected consensus sequences. Modified VDJtools version 1.2.1 scripts and the tcR R package were used for post-processing. Public reads were reanalyzed in TCRdb with CATT, and rows carrying the same DNA were merged afterwards. The V and J calls follow TCRdb's processing rather than the paper's. The sample records around 730 delta-chain clones, roughly 4% of which are singletons. Together, the top ten hold around 72% of the sample.

What the authors observed across the whole study: Among clonotypes in healthy donors, the most frequent TRD rearrangement was TRDV2 paired with TRDJ1. The primer-based approach is unable to detect novel TRD sequences that the primers do not target. TRD repertoire diversity differed among healthy donors, and several donors were highly oligoclonal, with the top 5 clonotypes making up more than half of productive molecules.

This clone was picked up a small number of times. No antigen is known for it. Qualities for individual bases were not recorded, and no much larger clone is one base off. The sequence is built from TRDV3 and TRDJ1; D gene: possibly TRDD2, on 6 matching bases. The receptor comes from a human donor in good health. The specimen sequenced was gamma-delta T cells from PBMCs. The CDR3: CAFHSYRGFRYTDKLIF. The nucleotide sequence is given as TGTGCCTTCCATTCCTATCGGGGGTTCAGGTACACCGATAAACTCATCTTT.